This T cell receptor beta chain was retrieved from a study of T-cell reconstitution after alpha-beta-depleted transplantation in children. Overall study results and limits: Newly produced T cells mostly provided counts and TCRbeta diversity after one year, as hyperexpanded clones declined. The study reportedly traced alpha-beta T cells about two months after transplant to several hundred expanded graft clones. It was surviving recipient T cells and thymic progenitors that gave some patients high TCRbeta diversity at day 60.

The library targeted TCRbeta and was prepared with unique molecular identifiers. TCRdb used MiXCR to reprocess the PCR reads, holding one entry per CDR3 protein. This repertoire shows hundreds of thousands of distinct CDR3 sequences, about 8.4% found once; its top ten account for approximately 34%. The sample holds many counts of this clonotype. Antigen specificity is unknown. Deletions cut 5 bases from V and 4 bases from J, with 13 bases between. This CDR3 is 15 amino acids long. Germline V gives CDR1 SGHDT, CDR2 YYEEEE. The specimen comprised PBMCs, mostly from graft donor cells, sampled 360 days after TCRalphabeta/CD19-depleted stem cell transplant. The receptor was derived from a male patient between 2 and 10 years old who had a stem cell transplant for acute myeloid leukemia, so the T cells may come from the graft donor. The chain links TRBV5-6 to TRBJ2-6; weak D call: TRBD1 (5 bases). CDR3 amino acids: CASSLQATGANVLTF. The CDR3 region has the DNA TGTGCCAGCAGTTTACAGGCGACCGGGGCCAACGTCCTGACTTTC.